A selection of T cell receptor beta chains follows, all from one sample in a study of post-analysis software for immune sequencing data. TCRdb itself ran the PCR reads through MiXCR, one entry per CDR3 protein. The repertoire holds approximately 690,000 distinct CDR3 sequences, over 45% seen once, with approximately 11% in the top ten. Specimen: blood. The receptors derive from a girl aged 2 to 9 with multiple sclerosis. The CDR3 runs from the conserved cysteine through the conserved F or W. The D gene is left open where the match is weak. The size entry is marked missing in some rows and otherwise reads once, few, many or a size class.

J	size	V	D	DNA	CDR3
TRBJ2-1	-	TRBV29-1	TRBD1	TGCAGCCTAACAGGGGGCTCCTACAATGAGCAGTTCTTC	CSLTGGSYNEQFF
TRBJ2-7	few	TRBV5-5	-	TGTGCCAGCAGCTTGGGCTCAGGGGAGCAGTACTTC	CASSLGSGEQYF
TRBJ2-7	-	TRBV20-1	-	TGCAGTGCTAGAGGTCCCTCCGGTCCCGAGCAGTACTTC	CSARGPSGPEQYF
TRBJ2-6	-	TRBV9	TRBD1	TGTGCCAGCAGCGTAAGACAGGGGACCTCTGGGGCCAACGTCCTGACTTTC	CASSVRQGTSGANVLTF
TRBJ2-1	-	TRBV9	TRBD2	TGTGCCAGCAGCGCCGGGACTAGTTATGTCGATGAGCAGTTCTTC	CASSAGTSYVDEQFF
TRBJ1-2	-	TRBV15	-	TGTGCCACCAGCAGAGATCCGTCGGGGAATGGCTACACCTTC	CATSRDPSGNGYTF
TRBJ2-6	-	TRBV20-1	-	TGCAGTGCTAAGGGACGCCACAGCTCTGGGGCCAACGTCCTGACTTTC	CSAKGRHSSGANVLTF
TRBJ2-1	-	TRBV5-1	-	TGCGCCAGCAGCCCGAGCAGGAGTGGGGGTGAGCAGTTCTTC	CASSPSRSGGEQFF
TRBJ2-3	-	TRBV12-3/TRBV12-4	-	TGTGCCAACAGTTTTTCGCGTTCTTTCAGCACAGATACGCAGTATTTT	CANSFSRSFSTDTQYF
TRBJ1-2	-	TRBV2	-	TGTGCCAGCATCAAAGACAGCGAACTTCGTAACTATGGCTACACCTTC	CASIKDSELRNYGYTF